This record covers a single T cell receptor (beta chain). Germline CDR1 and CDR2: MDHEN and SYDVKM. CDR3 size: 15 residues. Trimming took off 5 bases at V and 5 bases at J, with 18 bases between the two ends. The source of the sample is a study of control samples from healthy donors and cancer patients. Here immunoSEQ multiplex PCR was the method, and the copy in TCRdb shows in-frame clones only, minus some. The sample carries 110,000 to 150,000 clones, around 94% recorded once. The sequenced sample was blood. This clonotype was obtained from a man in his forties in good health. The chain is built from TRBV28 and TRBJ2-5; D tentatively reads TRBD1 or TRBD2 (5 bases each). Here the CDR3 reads CASSRRGSEGETQYF. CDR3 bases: TGTGCCAGCAGTCGTAGGGGTAGCGAGGGGGAGACCCAGTACTTC.